This is a list of T cell receptor beta chains from one sample in a study of blood T cell repertoires in COVID-19. Data came from immunoSEQ multiplex PCR; TCRdb stores just in-frame clones and leaves some out. Among about 120,000 clones listed, 84% were seen once. The sequenced sample was PBMCs or T cells enriched from blood (not recorded which). These receptors were taken from a woman aged 25 to 39 who had recovered from COVID-19. Both conserved end residues are part of each CDR3. D genes are given only for firm matches. The size of a clone is reported for some rows only, either as once, few or many, or as a class for expanded clones.

d_call	v_call	j_call	cdr3_length	clone_size	cdr3_nt	cdr3_aa
TRBD1	TRBV5-1	TRBJ1-1	14	.	TGCGCCAGCAGCTTGGGGACAGGGACCCCTGAAGCTTTCTTT	CASSLGTGTPEAFF
.	TRBV28	TRBJ1-2	12	.	TGTGCCAGCAGTTTACCGGGGAGCGGCTACACCTTC	CASSLPGSGYTF
.	TRBV5-6	TRBJ2-4	13	.	TGTGCCAGCAGCTTCTCAGGGTTGAACATTCAGTACTTC	CASSFSGLNIQYF
.	TRBV19	TRBJ1-5	19	.	TGTGCCAGTAGTACAACTGGGGGGGAGAGCGGGACTCGATATCAGCCCCAGCATTTT	CASSTTGGESGTRYQPQHF
.	TRBV9	TRBJ2-2	14	.	TGTGCCAGCAGCGTAGGGGGCTTAATCGGGGAGCTGTTTTTT	CASSVGGLIGELFF
.	TRBV7-6	TRBJ1-2	13	.	TGTGCCAGCAGCTCCACAGGGTTGGATGGCTACACCTTC	CASSSTGLDGYTF
TRBD2	TRBV25-1	TRBJ2-7	14	.	TGTGCCAGCAGTTCTGTAGCGGGAGCATGGGAGCAGTACTTC	CASSSVAGAWEQYF
TRBD1	TRBV6-9	TRBJ2-3	16	.	TGTGCCAGCAGTAAAAACCGGGACAGTTCCACAGATACGCAGTATTTT	CASSKNRDSSTDTQYF
TRBD2	TRBV18	TRBJ2-5	16	.	TGTGCCAGCTCACCACGTCCGACTAGCGGGCAGACGACCCAGTACTTC	CASSPRPTSGQTTQYF
.	TRBV5-4	TRBJ2-6	17	once	TGTGCCAGCAGCTTGGAGGGGCGTAACTCTGGGGCCAACGTCCTGACTTTC	CASSLEGRNSGANVLTF
TRBD2	TRBV5-5	TRBJ2-7	18	.	TGTGCCAGCAGCTTAATCTTAGCGGGAGGGATGAGCTCCTACGAGCAGTACTTC	CASSLILAGGMSSYEQYF
.	TRBV19	TRBJ2-2	14	.	TGTGCCAGTAGTACCTCAAGGGGGTCCGGGGAGCTGTTTTTT	CASSTSRGSGELFF
TRBD1	TRBV28	TRBJ1-2	14	.	TGTGCCAGCAGTCCGCCGCTCAGGGGGCCCGGCTACACCTTC	CASSPPLRGPGYTF
TRBD2	TRBV28	TRBJ2-7	15	.	TGTGCCAGCACCAGCTATGGCGGGAGGACCTACGAGCAGTACTTC	CASTSYGGRTYEQYF
.	TRBV28	TRBJ2-2	12	.	TGTGCCAGCAACGCCTATTCCGGGGAGCTGTTTTTT	CASNAYSGELFF
.	TRBV10-2	TRBJ1-1	21	.	TGCGCCAGCTATACCGAAAAGCGGTACCCCGGGACACTAACCTTGAACACTGAAGCTTTCTTT	CASYTEKRYPGTLTLNTEAFF
.	TRBV19	TRBJ1-1	13	.	TGTGCCAGTACCGGGCACAGGGTGGGTGAAGCTTTCTTT	CASTGHRVGEAFF
.	TRBV27	TRBJ2-7	15	once	TGTGCCAGCAGCCCTCTTAGCCACCTCTCCTACGAGCAGTACTTC	CASSPLSHLSYEQYF
.	TRBV13	TRBJ1-5	16	.	TGTGCCAGCAGCTTAGGCCGGTCAGGGGGCAATCAGCCCCAGCATTTT	CASSLGRSGGNQPQHF
TRBD1	TRBV6-6	TRBJ1-2	14	.	TGTGCCAGCAGCATAGACAGGGGAGGCTATGGCTACACCTTC	CASSIDRGGYGYTF
TRBD1	TRBV4-1	TRBJ1-1	17	.	TGCGCCAGCAGAAAGGGACAGGGGCGCCGCAGGGACACTGAAGCTTTCTTT	CASRKGQGRRRDTEAFF
TRBD2	TRBV3-1/TRBV3-2	TRBJ2-1	19	.	TGTGCCAGCAGCCCCCCCGGGACTAGCCCCGGCATAGGGTTCGATGAGCAGTTCTTC	CASSPPGTSPGIGFDEQFF
TRBD2	TRBV18	TRBJ2-7	15	.	TGTGCCAGCTCACCCTATAGCGGGACCGCCTACGAGCAGTACTTC	CASSPYSGTAYEQYF
TRBD1	TRBV28	TRBJ1-6	14	.	TGTGCCAGCAGTTGGGACAGGGGAGACTCACCCCTCCACTTT	CASSWDRGDSPLHF
TRBD1	TRBV15	TRBJ1-6	19	.	TGTGCCACCAGCAGAGAGGGGCCGGGACAGGCCGGCTATAATTCACCCCTCCACTTT	CATSREGPGQAGYNSPLHF
TRBD1	TRBV12-3/TRBV12-4	TRBJ2-1	13	.	TGTGCCAGCAGGCCCGGGACAGGGAATGAGCAGTTCTTC	CASRPGTGNEQFF
TRBD2	TRBV28	TRBJ2-2	16	few	TGTGCCAGCAGTTCAGCGGGAGGGGGTGGCACCGGGGAGCTGTTTTTT	CASSSAGGGGTGELFF
.	TRBV20-1	TRBJ2-3	11	.	TGCAGTGCTCAAAGAGGAGATACGCAGTATTTT	CSAQRGDTQYF
TRBD1	TRBV28	TRBJ1-5	14	.	TGTGCCAGCACCCTGACAGGGGGCGTCCAGCCCCAGCATTTT	CASTLTGGVQPQHF
.	TRBV7-9	TRBJ1-1	15	few	TGTGCCAGCAGCCCTATACAGGGTCTGAACACTGAAGCTTTCTTT	CASSPIQGLNTEAFF
TRBD2	TRBV9	TRBJ2-3	14	.	TGTGCCAGCAGCGATACGGGAGGGGTAGATACGCAGTATTTT	CASSDTGGVDTQYF
.	TRBV11-3	TRBJ2-1	14	.	TGTGCCAGCAGCCAAAACCGACTGGGCAATGAGCAGTTCTTC	CASSQNRLGNEQFF
.	TRBV12-3/TRBV12-4	TRBJ1-2	10	.	TGTGCCAGCAGTCGACGGAGAAACACCTTC	CASSRRRNTF
TRBD2	TRBV9	TRBJ2-3	15	.	TGTGCCAGCAGCGTAGCTAGCGGGAGTTCAGATACGCAGTATTTT	CASSVASGSSDTQYF
TRBD1	TRBV28	TRBJ1-4	14	once	TGTGCCAGCAGTGGACAGGGAACGCAGGAAAAACTGTTTTTT	CASSGQGTQEKLFF